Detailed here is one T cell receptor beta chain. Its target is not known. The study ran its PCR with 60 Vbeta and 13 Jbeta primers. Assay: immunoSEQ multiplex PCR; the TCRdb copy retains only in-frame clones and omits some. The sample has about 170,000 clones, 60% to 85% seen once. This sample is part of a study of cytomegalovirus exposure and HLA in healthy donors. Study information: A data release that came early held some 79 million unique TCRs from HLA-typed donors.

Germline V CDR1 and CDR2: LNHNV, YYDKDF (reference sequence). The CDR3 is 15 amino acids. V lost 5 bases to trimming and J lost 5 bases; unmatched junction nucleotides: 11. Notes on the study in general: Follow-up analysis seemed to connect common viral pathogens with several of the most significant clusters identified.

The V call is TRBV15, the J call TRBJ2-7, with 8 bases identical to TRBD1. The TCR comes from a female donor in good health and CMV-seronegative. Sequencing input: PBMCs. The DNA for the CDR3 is TGTGCCACCAGCGGCAAAGACAGGGGATGGAACGAGCAGTACTTC. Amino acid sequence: CATSGKDRGWNEQYF.